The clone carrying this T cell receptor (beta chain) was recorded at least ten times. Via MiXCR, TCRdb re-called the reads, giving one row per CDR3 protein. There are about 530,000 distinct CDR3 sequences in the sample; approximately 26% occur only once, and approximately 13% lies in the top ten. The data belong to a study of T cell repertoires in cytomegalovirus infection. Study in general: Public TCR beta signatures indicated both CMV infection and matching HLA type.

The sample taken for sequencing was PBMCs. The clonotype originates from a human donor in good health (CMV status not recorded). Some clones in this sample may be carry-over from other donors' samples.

DNA of the CDR3: TGTGCCTCTAGCCGGGGTCGGAACACTGAAGCTTTCTTT. This encodes CASSRGRNTEAFF. The chain carries TRBV7-2 and TRBJ1-1; D call uncertain. Germline CDR1 SGHTA, CDR2 FQGNSA. Trimming took 11 bases from V and 1 from J, leaving 14 bases between them. This CDR3 has 13 residues.